Each of the 18 T cell receptor beta chains below was sequenced from the same sample in a study of blood T cell repertoires in COVID-19. Repertoires were generated with immunoSEQ multiplex PCR, while TCRdb's copy carries only in-frame clones and drops some. The sample contains 200,000 or so clones, 82% of which appear only once. The material sequenced was peripheral blood. The receptors originated from a woman under 40 with acute or convalescent COVID-19.

The chain links TRBV9 to TRBJ1-1; D unclear. Germline V gene sequence: CDR1 SGDLS, CDR2 YYNGEE. V gave up 0 bases and J gave up 3 bases, with 6 bases separating them. This CDR3 comprises 13 residues. CDR3 loop: CASSVVSDTEAFF. In DNA form, the CDR3 reads TGTGCCAGCAGCGTAGTTTCGGACACTGAAGCTTTCTTT.

This chain uses TRBV2 with TRBJ2-7, with 7 bases lining up with TRBD1. The germline gives CDR1 SNHLY, CDR2 FYNNEI. The junction had 1 base not matched to a gene; V was cut back by 8 bases and J by 0 bases. The CDR3 covers 12 residues. The CDR3 nucleotides are TGTGCCAGCGGGGACAGCTCCTACGAGCAGTACTTC. Its protein product is CASGDSSYEQYF. The whole variable domain, remainder taken from reference TRBV2 and TRBJ2-7, is EPEVTQTPSHQVTQMGQEVILRCVPISNHLYFYWYRQILGQKVEFLVSFYNNEISEKSEIFDDQFSVERPDGSNFTLKIRSTKLEDSAMYFCASGDSSYEQYFGPGTRLTVT.

Details on this clone: Its ends do not fully match the called genes, so a read error is possible. J is TRBJ2-5 and V is TRBV2; 10 nucleotides agree with TRBD1. Germline values: CDR1 SNHLY, CDR2 FYNNEI. The CDR3 has 14 residues. The CDR3, as DNA: TGTGCCAGCACCCGGGACAGGGGAAAAGACACCCAGTACTTC. This gives the protein CASTRDRGKDTQYF.

V and J are TRBV27 and TRBJ1-2; D ambiguous. The CDR3 covers 11 residues. Germline V gives CDR1 MNHEY, CDR2 SMNVEV (reference sequence). V lost 5 bases and J lost 4, with 5 bases in between. The CDR3 DNA reads as TGTGCCAGCAGTCCTCTCTATGGCTACACCTTC. Amino acids: CASSPLYGYTF.

V is TRBV10-3 and J is TRBJ1-2; no clear D gene. Trimming removed 4 bases at V and 8 bases at J, with 11 bases between. The CDR3 sequence is 12 residues long. In germline, CDR1 is ENHRY, CDR2 SYGVKD. The CDR3 DNA sequence: TGTGCCATCAGTGGCACTCCGGGGGGCTACACCTTC. This translates into CAISGTPGGYTF.

The V gene is TRBV27, the J gene TRBJ2-5; the match to TRBD2 covers 8 bases. CDR1 and CDR2 (germline): MNHEY, SMNVEV (reference sequence). This CDR3 contains 14 residues. V lost 8 bases, J lost 5 bases, and 10 bases stayed unmatched. CDR3 sequence reads: CASSGTRILETQYF. In DNA, the CDR3 is TGTGCCAGCTCCGGGACTAGGATACTCGAGACCCAGTACTTC.

This clone is a singleton in its sample. This sequence joins TRBV7-3 and TRBJ2-1, with TRBD2 matching 12 bases. Germline-derived CDR1 and CDR2 are SGHTA and FQGTGA. This CDR3 has 14 residues. V shed 8 bases and J 4 bases; nucleotides not matched to a gene: 3. CDR3 DNA: TGTGCCAGCTCACTAGCGGGGGGTTACAATGAGCAGTTCTTC. Protein product: CASSLAGGYNEQFF.

The chain recombines TRBV3-1 (or the pseudogene TRBV3-2) with TRBJ2-3; TRBD2 is a possible D gene (5 bases). CDR1 is LGHDT, CDR2 YNNKEL, per germline (reference sequence). There are 13 residues in the CDR3. Trimming shortened V by 1 base and J by 6 bases, and 8 bases separated the two germline ends. The CDR3 DNA sequence: TGTGCCAGCAGCCAAGGGTCTAGCGATACGCAGTATTTT. Amino acids: CASSQGSSDTQYF.

The CDR3 here is CASTVFAGRPTLHF. CDR3 nucleotide sequence: TGTGCCAGCACAGTTTTCGCGGGCCGTCCTACCCTCCACTTT. This chain connects TRBV28 to TRBJ1-6; no clear D gene. The CDR3 consists of 14 residues. The V and J ends lost 7 bases and 14 bases respectively, with 21 bases between them. Germline CDR1 and CDR2: MDHEN and SYDVKM.

This clone came up once. This rearrangement joins TRBV12-3 or TRBV12-4 to TRBJ2-7; TRBD1 agrees at 8 bases. This CDR3 spans 13 amino acids. V lost 8 bases and J lost 3; bases outside the gene matches: 6. The chain's CDR3 is CASLRTGHYEQYF. The CDR3, as DNA: TGTGCCAGCCTAAGGACAGGGCACTACGAGCAGTACTTC.

The rearrangement links TRBV11-2 to TRBJ2-1; D call uncertain. The germline V gene has CDR1 SGHAT and CDR2 FQNNGV. This CDR3 region has 12 residues. V dropped 5 bases and J dropped 13 bases, with 15 bases sitting between them. The CDR3 region is CASSDNVAIQFF. In DNA, the CDR3 is TGTGCCAGCAGCGACAACGTGGCCATACAGTTCTTC.

This chain connects TRBV27 to TRBJ2-1, with D possibly matching TRBD1 (6 bases). Trimming cost V 5 bases and J 8 bases, with 16 bases left between them. Germline V gene data show CDR1 as MNHEY and CDR2 as SMNVEV (reference sequence). This CDR3 comprises 14 residues. As DNA, the CDR3 is TGTGCCAGCAGTCAACGGACAGAGGGGTATGAGCAGTTCTTC. Amino acids: CASSQRTEGYEQFF.

This rearrangement joins TRBV19 to TRBJ1-5; 10 bases align to TRBD1. Germline values: CDR1 LNHDA, CDR2 SQIVND (reference sequence). This CDR3 spans 19 amino acids. V lost 2 bases and J lost 0; bases outside the gene matches: 10. The CDR3 DNA is TGTGCCAGTAGTATAAATACCGTAGGGACAGGGGTTAGCAATCAGCCCCAGCATTTT. It specifies CASSINTVGTGVSNQPQHF.

The chain links TRBV5-1 to TRBJ1-1, with D hard to call. Per the germline V gene, CDR1 is SGHRS and CDR2 is YFSETQ. V dropped 2 bases and J dropped 1 base, with 6 bases sitting between them. This CDR3 has 13 residues. The CDR3 region has the DNA TGCGCCAGCAGCTTTATCAGGAACACTGAAGCTTTCTTT. It yields the protein CASSFIRNTEAFF.

The V and J genes are TRBV5-1 and TRBJ1-6; TRBD1 aligns across 7 bases. CDR1 SGHRS and CDR2 YFSETQ come from the germline V gene. CDR3 length: 14 residues. The ends lost 4 bases at V and 4 bases at J; junction bases unmatched: 2. Here the CDR3 DNA reads TGCGCCAGCAGCGAGGGACAGTATAATTCACCCCTCCACTTT. It is translated as CASSEGQYNSPLHF.

The chain uses TRBV5-1 and TRBJ2-6; perhaps TRBD2 as D (5 bases). Germline V gene data show CDR1 as SGHRS and CDR2 as YFSETQ. The CDR3 length is 13 residues. V was shortened by 7 bases and J by 2 bases, with 7 bases between the two germline ends. CDR3 coding DNA: TGCGCCAGCTCCGGGGCTGGGGCCAACGTCCTGACTTTC. Residues: CASSGAGANVLTF.

This clone was seen only a few times. The V call is TRBV29-1, the J call TRBJ2-1, with D possibly TRBD2 on 5 matching bases. Looked up from germline, CDR1 is SQVTM and CDR2 is ANQGSEA. V lost 3 bases to trimming and J lost 6 bases, with 12 bases between them. The CDR3 is 13 amino acids. The DNA of the CDR3 is TGCAGCGTTGATCGGGGAAGCGCCAATGAGCAGTTCTTC. It is translated as CSVDRGSANEQFF.

The V gene is TRBV7-9, the J gene TRBJ1-2, with D possibly TRBD1 on 6 matching bases. V gave up 1 base and J gave up 3 bases, with 12 bases separating them. The V gene's germline CDR1 is SEHNR and CDR2 FQNEAQ (reference sequence). This CDR3 has 15 amino acids. For the CDR3, the DNA is TGTGCCAGCAGCTTAGGGGCCAGGGGCGACTATGGCTACACCTTC. It translates to CASSLGARGDYGYTF.